What follows are 22 T cell receptor beta chains derived from one specimen sequenced in a study of beta chain features in type 1 diabetes. cDNA synthesis used the whole RNA isolate, giving expressed TCRB sequences. Here immunoSEQ multiplex PCR was the method, and the copy in TCRdb shows in-frame clones only, minus some. Of almost 350,000 clones listed, 20% are singletons. Input material: naive CD4+ T cells from blood. Every receptor here comes from a woman between 18 and 29 years old in good health.

A word on this clone: A junction boundary mismatches the germline segment, possibly from a read error. The chain has TRBV30 and TRBJ2-1; 9 bases agree with TRBD2. The CDR3 is 15 amino acids. The germline gives CDR1 GTSNPN, CDR2 SVGIG (reference sequence). Here the CDR3 DNA reads TGTGCCTGGAAAAAATCCGGGACTAGCTACTATGAGCAGTTCTTC. Protein sequence: CAWKKSGTSYYEQFF. Drawing the rest from reference TRBV30 and TRBJ2-1, the complete variable domain is SQTIHQWPATLVQPVGSPLSLECTVEGTSNPNLYWYRQAAGRGLQLLFYSVGIGQISSEVPQNLSASRPQDRQFILSSKKLLLSDSGFYLCAWKKSGTSYYEQFFGPGTRLTVL.

The sample holds a few counts of this clone. The genes are TRBV5-1 and TRBJ2-1, with a tentative D call TRBD1 (5 bases). CDR3 length equals 15 residues. V was trimmed by 0 bases and J by 3 bases, leaving 10 bases between them. Per the germline V gene, CDR1 is SGHRS and CDR2 is YFSETQ. DNA of the CDR3: TGCGCCAGCAGCTTGGAGGGGTACGACTACAATGAGCAGTTCTTC. Protein sequence: CASSLEGYDYNEQFF. Supplemented by reference TRBV5-1 and TRBJ2-1, the full variable domain reads KAGVTQTPRYLIKTRGQQVTLSCSPISGHRSVSWYQQTPGQGLQFLFEYFSETQRNKGNFPGRFSGRQFSNSRSEMNVSTLELGDSALYLCASSLEGYDYNEQFFGPGTRLTVL.

This clone was picked up a small number of times. The chain has TRBV2 and TRBJ1-4; possibly TRBD1 for D (6 bases). CDR3 size: 13 residues. Trimming shortened V by 8 bases and J by 6 bases, and 13 bases separated the two germline ends. Germline CDR1 SNHLY, CDR2 FYNNEI. The CDR3 spells CASGTGMDEKLFF. In nucleotides, the CDR3 is TGTGCCAGCGGTACAGGGATGGATGAAAAACTGTTTTTT.

A few counts support this clone. The CDR3 DNA sequence: TGTGCCAGCAGGCCGACTAGCGGGGCGAATGAGCAGTTCTTC. It translates to CASRPTSGANEQFF. The chain employs TRBV13 and TRBJ2-1; 11 nucleotides line up with TRBD2. V trimming: 6 bases; J trimming: 7 bases; junction bases outside the gene matches: 5. The CDR3 totals 14 residues. Germline V lookup: CDR1 PRHDT, CDR2 FYEKMQ (reference sequence).

The chain couples TRBV4-1 to TRBJ2-5, with 7 bases identical to TRBD2. The germline V gene has CDR1 MGHRA and CDR2 YSYEKL. CDR3 length: 13 amino acids. V shed 9 bases, J shed 0 bases, and the junction held 4 bases outside the gene matches. CDR3: CASSRGDQETQYF. CDR3 coding DNA: TGCGCCAGTTCCCGGGGGGACCAAGAGACCCAGTACTTC.

The V call is TRBV25-1, the J call TRBJ2-7; perhaps TRBD2 as D (5 bases). With 3 bases removed from V and 3 bases from J, the gap between germline ends came to 18 bases. The CDR3 runs 16 residues. Germline assignment: CDR1 MGHDK and CDR2 SYGVNS. The CDR3 is CASSDWTSRDSYEQYF. The CDR3 DNA is TGTGCCAGCAGTGATTGGACCTCGAGGGATAGCTACGAGCAGTACTTC.

This clone was detected a few times. The rearrangement joins TRBV4-3 to TRBJ2-7; D may be TRBD2 (6 bases). The germline CDR1 and CDR2 sequences are LGHNA and YSLEER. V was clipped by 1 base and J by 0 bases, with 25 bases between them. The CDR3 totals 20 residues. CDR3 in DNA: TGCGCCAGCAGCCAAGGATTCAGGGACGGGAGAGTTTTGAGCTCCTACGAGCAGTACTTC. Translation: CASSQGFRDGRVLSSYEQYF.

The chain links TRBV29-1 to TRBJ2-7; a weak D match, TRBD2 (5 bases). The V end lost 2 bases, the J end lost 6 bases, and 20 bases lay between the germline ends. The CDR3 has 15 residues. Germline lookup yields CDR1 SQVTM and CDR2 ANQGSEA. CDR3 DNA: TGCAGCGTTGAATCGAGGGCTGGTACTACGGGCGAGCAGTACTTC. Protein sequence: CSVESRAGTTGEQYF.

The chain joins TRBV6-5 to TRBJ2-5; weak D call: TRBD2 (6 bases). V lost 2 bases to trimming and J lost 1 base, with 11 bases between them. From germline, CDR1 is MNHEY and CDR2 SVGAGI. The CDR3 extends over 15 amino acids. The CDR3 reads CASSYRGRSQETQYF. The CDR3 nucleotides read TGTGCCAGCAGTTACCGGGGGAGAAGCCAAGAGACCCAGTACTTC.

The chain carries TRBV5-6 and TRBJ1-4; no clear D gene. Germline CDR1 reads SGHDT; CDR2 reads YYEEEE. The CDR3 totals 15 residues. V lost 0 bases and J lost 4, with 10 bases in between. CDR3 amino acids: CASSLVGRFNEKLFF. The CDR3 nucleotides are TGTGCCAGCAGCTTGGTTGGCAGATTTAATGAAAAACTGTTTTTT.

The chain combines TRBV2 with TRBJ1-1, with D perhaps matching TRBD1 (6 bases). Deletions cut 7 bases from V and 6 bases from J, with 15 bases between. CDR3 length: 13 amino acids. CDR1 and CDR2 from the germline V gene are SNHLY and FYNNEI. The CDR3 coding sequence is TGTGCCAGCACCGGGGAACAGGGACCTGAAGCTTTCTTT. It yields the protein CASTGEQGPEAFF.

Only a few counts were recorded for this clone. The genes are TRBV28 and TRBJ2-7; 11 nucleotides agree with TRBD1. Looked up from germline, CDR1 is MDHEN and CDR2 is SYDVKM. With V trimmed by 4 bases and J by 4 bases, 6 bases remained unmatched. The CDR3 length is 15 residues. CDR3 amino acids: CASSSPGTGGYEQYF. CDR3 sequence (DNA): TGTGCCAGCAGTTCCCCCGGGACAGGGGGATACGAGCAGTACTTC.

The table lists this clone with a few counts. This chain connects TRBV13 to TRBJ1-2; weak D call: TRBD1 (6 bases). Trimming stripped 4 bases from V and 8 bases from J, with 11 bases between. The CDR3 has 12 residues. The germline gives CDR1 PRHDT, CDR2 FYEKMQ (reference sequence). CDR3 DNA sequence: TGTGCCAGCAGCTCCAGGGGAACGGGCTACACCTTC. This encodes CASSSRGTGYTF.

The rearrangement uses TRBV4-2 and TRBJ2-7, with TRBD2 matching 11 bases. The germline V gene has CDR1 LGHNA and CDR2 YNFKEQ. Trimming at V came to 1 base and at J to 2 bases, leaving 4 bases not matched to a gene. The length of the CDR3 is 16 residues. Written as DNA, the CDR3 is TGTGCCAGCAGCCAAGTTGAGACTAGCGGGGCCTACGAGCAGTACTTC. This gives the protein CASSQVETSGAYEQYF.

The V call is TRBV7-3, the J call TRBJ2-3; a possible D gene is TRBD2 (5 bases). Germline V CDR1 and CDR2: SGHTA, FQGTGA. Trimming pared 6 bases from V and 6 bases from J, leaving 13 bases between. The CDR3 covers 13 residues. CDR3 sequence: CASSPSSGDTQYF. The DNA of the CDR3 is TGTGCCAGCAGTCCGAGTTCGGGGGATACGCAGTATTTT.

This clone has a handful of counts. The chain is built from TRBV5-1 and TRBJ2-1; D is ambiguous. Germline CDR1 is SGHRS and CDR2 is YFSETQ. This CDR3 has 11 residues. V was pared by 6 bases and J by 5 bases, with 6 bases between. DNA of the CDR3: TGCGCCAGCACCGAGCACAATGAGCAGTTCTTC. Translating gives CASTEHNEQFF.

This clone turned up a few times. This rearrangement joins TRBV11-2 to TRBJ2-1; perhaps TRBD2 as D (5 bases). Germline loops: CDR1 SGHAT, CDR2 FQNNGV. The CDR3 contains 17 residues. V lost 2 bases and J lost 1, with 15 bases in between. This chain's CDR3 is CASSLTRSGLSYNEQFF. CDR3 DNA: TGTGCCAGCAGCTTAACCCGAAGCGGCCTTTCCTACAATGAGCAGTTCTTC.

The chain recombines TRBV4-1 with TRBJ2-6; 8 bases match TRBD1. V was pared by 3 bases and J by 2 bases, with 9 bases of the junction left unmatched. Germline loops: CDR1 MGHRA, CDR2 YSYEKL. The length of the CDR3 is 18 residues. This CDR3 reads CASSQSATGAAGANVLTF. CDR3 nucleotide sequence: TGCGCCAGCAGCCAGTCCGCGACAGGGGCGGCTGGGGCCAACGTCCTGACTTTC.

This clone was observed a few times. This sequence joins TRBV9 and TRBJ1-5, with no clear D. Trimming took 4 bases from V and 4 from J, leaving 15 bases between them. This CDR3 region has 15 residues. Germline V lookup: CDR1 SGDLS, CDR2 YYNGEE. CDR3 amino acids: CASSSSAGENQPQHF. The DNA for the CDR3 is TGTGCCAGCAGCTCTTCAGCGGGTGAAAATCAGCCCCAGCATTTT.

The chain recombines TRBV18 with TRBJ2-2; tentative D call: TRBD2 (7 bases). The CDR3 length is 17 residues. With 0 bases removed from V and 4 bases from J, the gap between germline ends came to 15 bases. The germline gives CDR1 KGHSH, CDR2 LQKENI. CDR3 amino acids: CASSPPSGGRVTGELFF. For the CDR3, the DNA is TGTGCCAGCTCACCACCGTCCGGGGGGCGCGTCACCGGGGAGCTGTTTTTT.

The CDR3 DNA is TGTGCCAGCAGGCATGGGAGTCTAACGCAGTATTTT. This translates into CASRHGSLTQYF. The chain links TRBV5-6 to TRBJ2-3, with D possibly being TRBD2 (5 bases). The germline V gene has CDR1 SGHDT and CDR2 YYEEEE. The V and J ends lost 5 bases and 9 bases respectively, with 13 bases between them. This CDR3 comprises 12 residues.

The chain has TRBV13 and TRBJ2-3; D gene unclear. The CDR3 is made up of 17 amino acids. CDR1 and CDR2 from the germline V gene are PRHDT and FYEKMQ (reference sequence). V dropped 5 bases and J dropped 2 bases, with 20 bases sitting between them. Here the CDR3 DNA reads TGTGCCAGCAGCCCCCCACTTTACGCCCAAGACACAGATACGCAGTATTTT. Amino acids: CASSPPLYAQDTDTQYF.